This T cell receptor beta chain is drawn from a study of vaccination and CD4 T cells after COVID-19. Study summary: Six males and four females constituted the convalescent cohort, two of whom were Hispanic.

Cultured CD4+ T cells had their DNA profiled by the Oncomine TCR Beta short-read assay. TCRdb passed the PCR reads through MiXCR, listing each CDR3 protein once. The sample has 9,500 to 13,000 distinct CDR3 sequences, over 45% seen once. The treatment denotes: approximately nine-day PBMC culture with coronavirus spike peptide pools or control peptides (ViraFEST assay). The germline V and J ends were trimmed by 5 bases and 5 bases, with 10 bases remaining between them. The CDR3 sequence is 14 residues long. Germline CDR1 and CDR2: MDHEN and SYDVKM. Notes on this clonotype: Its antigen is not known.

This TCR came from a human donor who had recovered from COVID-19. The sequencing input was CD4+ T cells from blood, cultured in vitro. The gene calls are TRBV28 and TRBJ2-6; no clear D gene. The CDR3 loop reads CASSKGRRANVLTF. CDR3 DNA sequence: TGTGCCAGCAGTAAAGGGCGGAGGGCCAACGTCCTGACTTTC.